This T cell receptor beta chain came from a study of neurological immune-mediated disorders. The authors made cDNA by 5'RACE with 10-nucleotide random UMIs. A single record per CDR3 protein comes from TCRdb applying MiXCR to the 5' RACE reads. The sample holds 50,000 to 70,000 distinct CDR3 sequences, nearly 3.5% seen once. Points on this clonotype: Its antigen is not known. One end of the junction fails to match germline, which may point to a read error.

General study results and limits: Repertoires from 18 of 34 multiple sclerosis patients grouped phylogenetically into a related-CDR3 cluster, suggesting a possible signature.

This CDR3 has 14 residues. The germline V gene has CDR1 MNHEY and CDR2 SVGAGI. This chain links TRBV6-5 with TRBJ1-5; D is possibly TRBD1 (5 bases). This sequence was found in a man aged 35 to 55 with multiple sclerosis. Sequences were obtained from PBMCs. The CDR3 bases are TGTGCCAGCAGTTACGGGAGGGGCAATAAGACCCAGAATTTT. Protein: CASSYGRGNKTQNF.